What follows are 14 T cell receptor beta chains derived from one specimen sequenced in a study of metastatic and nonmetastatic thyroid tumors. Patients had received no treatment of any kind before thyroid surgery. TCRdb re-analyzed the PCR reads through MiXCR. The sample records around 7,100 clones, around 34% being singletons. The material sequenced was adjacent normal tissue. These receptors all stem from a female donor with papillary thyroid cancer or a benign thyroid nodule (not recorded which). Some clones in this sample may be carry-over from other donors' samples.

J is TRBJ2-7 and V is TRBV2, with 8 bases lining up with TRBD1. V lost 6 bases, J lost 6 bases, and 4 bases stayed unmatched. Per germline, CDR1 SNHLY and CDR2 FYNNEI. The CDR3 extends over 12 amino acids. In DNA form, the CDR3 reads TGTGCCAGCAGGAGGACAGGGACCGAGCAGTACTTC. Protein: CASRRTGTEQYF. Filled out from reference TRBV2 and TRBJ2-7, the complete variable domain reads EPEVTQTPSHQVTQMGQEVILRCVPISNHLYFYWYRQILGQKVEFLVSFYNNEISEKSEIFDDQFSVERPDGSNFTLKIRSTKLEDSAMYFCASRRTGTEQYFGPGTRLTVT.

By share of the sample, this clone is large (0.1 to 1%). The rearrangement uses TRBV2 and TRBJ2-7; TRBD2 matches at 11 bases. Germline V gene lookup returns CDR1 SNHLY and CDR2 FYNNEI. The CDR3 loop spans 16 amino acids. The V segment lost 1 base and the J segment 2 bases; nucleotides outside the gene matches: 4. Written as DNA, the CDR3 is TGTGCCAGCAGTGAAGGGGCTAGCGGGGGGCCCTACGAGCAGTACTTC. Its translation: CASSEGASGGPYEQYF.

This chain uses TRBV6-1 with TRBJ1-5, with D tentatively TRBD1 (6 bases). Per germline, CDR1 MNHNS and CDR2 SASEGT. The CDR3 totals 16 residues. V lost 5 bases to trimming and J lost 4 bases, with 18 bases between them. CDR3 sequence reads: CASSLQWGAPNQPQHF. DNA of the CDR3: TGTGCCAGCAGTCTACAGTGGGGGGCGCCAAATCAGCCCCAGCATTTT.

The count of this clone is one. The rearrangement uses TRBV5-1 and TRBJ1-1; 9 bases are a match to TRBD1. Germline loops: CDR1 SGHRS, CDR2 YFSETQ. The CDR3 totals 15 residues. J lost 0 bases, V lost 4 bases, and 4 bases had no gene match. Here the CDR3 reads CASSPGQGLNTEAFF. Written as DNA, the CDR3 is TGCGCCAGCAGCCCTGGACAGGGGTTGAACACTGAAGCTTTCTTT. The full variable domain, with the rest looked up from reference TRBV5-1 and TRBJ1-1, is KAGVTQTPRYLIKTRGQQVTLSCSPISGHRSVSWYQQTPGQGLQFLFEYFSETQRNKGNFPGRFSGRQFSNSRSEMNVSTLELGDSALYLCASSPGQGLNTEAFFGQGTRLTVV.

This clone was seen more than once but under ten times. The rearrangement uses TRBV6-1 and TRBJ2-7; 8 nucleotides line up with TRBD1. In germline, CDR1 is MNHNS, CDR2 SASEGT. The CDR3 runs to 13 residues. Trimming at V came to 7 bases and at J to 5 bases, leaving 7 bases not matched to a gene. The chain's CDR3 is CASIPGGGNEQYF. The CDR3 DNA follows: TGTGCCAGCATCCCAGGGGGCGGGAACGAGCAGTACTTC.

The chain combines TRBV6-1 with TRBJ2-5; 8 bases line up with TRBD2. Germline CDR1 MNHNS, CDR2 SASEGT. CDR3 length: 15 residues. V trimming: 7 bases; J trimming: 4 bases; junction bases outside the gene matches: 11. CDR3 amino acids: CASTQTGGGGETQYF. The CDR3 bases are TGTGCCAGCACCCAGACGGGGGGGGGTGGAGAGACCCAGTACTTC.

The chain has TRBV12-3 or TRBV12-4 and TRBJ1-4; TRBD1 matches 7 bases. Losses at the gene ends were 6 bases for V and 5 bases for J; bases not matched to a gene: 6. The CDR3 has 14 residues. The CDR3 region is CASRNPTGNEKLFF. The CDR3 nucleotides are TGTGCCAGCAGGAACCCGACAGGGAATGAAAAACTGTTTTTT.

Notes on this clone: Its ends do not fully match the called genes, so a read error is possible. This sequence joins TRBV25-1 and TRBJ2-7; tentative D call: TRBD2 (6 bases). CDR1 is MGHDK, CDR2 SYGVNS, per germline. The CDR3 consists of 13 residues. The CDR3 DNA reads as TGTGCCAGCAGTGAAAATAGCGGCTACGAGCAATACTTC. This gives the protein CASSENSGYEQYF.

In its sample, this clone was seen a few times. An end of the junction does not agree with germline; a read error may underlie this. The rearrangement links TRBV12-3 or TRBV12-4 to TRBJ1-1; D not resolved. CDR3 length equals 13 residues. CDR3 sequence reads: CASSLKGRTEAFF. The CDR3 DNA follows: TGTGCCAGCAGTTTAAAGGGTCGGACTGAAGCCTTCTTT.

The chain is built from TRBV12-3 or TRBV12-4 and TRBJ1-3, with a tentative D call TRBD1 (5 bases). This CDR3 region has 14 residues. Trimming took 6 bases from V and 6 from J, leaving 15 bases between them. In nucleotides, the CDR3 is TGTGCCAGCAGCCCCCGCAGGGTGGAAAACACCATATATTTT. It specifies CASSPRRVENTIYF.

V is TRBV4-2 and J is TRBJ2-3; 10 nucleotides match TRBD2. V dropped 4 bases and J dropped 4; count of bases not matched to a gene: 11. This CDR3 spans 17 amino acids. Germline-derived CDR1 and CDR2 are LGHNA and YNFKEQ. CDR3 sequence reads: CASSRKDSGGAPDTQYF. The DNA for the CDR3 is TGTGCCAGCAGCCGGAAGGACAGCGGGGGGGCCCCAGATACGCAGTATTTT.

This clone was seen only a few times. The sample carries other DNA sequences with the same CDR3. This chain links TRBV12-3 or TRBV12-4 with TRBJ1-1; D gene ambiguous. Between the trimmed V and J ends, which lost 1 base and 5 bases, there was a span of 8 bases. This CDR3 spans 13 amino acids. CDR3: CASSLDEGTEAFF. The CDR3 nucleotides read TGTGCCAGCAGTTTAGATGAAGGTACTGAAGCTTTCTTT.

In nucleotides, the CDR3 is TGTGCCAGCAGTGATTCCAGGGCGCGTGGCTACACCTTC. Protein sequence: CASSDSRARGYTF. The rearrangement joins TRBV2 to TRBJ1-2; weak D call: TRBD1 (5 bases). The CDR3 covers 13 residues. Germline assignment: CDR1 SNHLY and CDR2 FYNNEI. V lost 3 bases to trimming and J lost 7 bases, with 12 bases between them.

The table lists this clone with a count of one. The V call is TRBV11-1, the J call TRBJ2-1, with TRBD2 matching 11 bases. The CDR3 is made up of 17 amino acids. Germline V gives CDR1 SGHAT, CDR2 FQDESV (reference sequence). J gave up 9 bases and V 5 bases, and 15 bases lay outside the gene matches. In DNA, the CDR3 is TGTGCCAGCAGCCCGGGGCGGCTAGCGGGAGGCGTAGGTGAGCAGTTCTTC. This encodes CASSPGRLAGGVGEQFF.